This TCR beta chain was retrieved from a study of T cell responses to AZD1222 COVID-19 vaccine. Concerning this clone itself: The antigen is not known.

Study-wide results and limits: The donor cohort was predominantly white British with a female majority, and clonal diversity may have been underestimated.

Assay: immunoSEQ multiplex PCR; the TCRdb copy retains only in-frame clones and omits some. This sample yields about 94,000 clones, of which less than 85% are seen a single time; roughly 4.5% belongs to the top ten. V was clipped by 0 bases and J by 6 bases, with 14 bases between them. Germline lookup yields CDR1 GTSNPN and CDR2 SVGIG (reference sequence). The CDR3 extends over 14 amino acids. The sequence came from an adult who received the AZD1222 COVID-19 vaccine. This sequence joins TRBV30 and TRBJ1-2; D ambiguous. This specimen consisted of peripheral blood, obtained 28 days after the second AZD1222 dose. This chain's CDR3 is CAWSVLGWADGYTF. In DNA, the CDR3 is TGTGCCTGGAGTGTACTGGGGTGGGCGGATGGCTACACCTTC.